This T cell receptor beta chain derives from a study of T cell responses to AZD1222 COVID-19 vaccine. General study points: Unmutated variant regions reportedly attract nearly half of all spike-specific TCRs. Spike-spanning, vaccine-associated CD4 TCRs were dominant at 160-218 and 743-854. Among those given AZD1222, only six were seropositive at baseline. Repertoires were obtained only post-peak T cell response.

V was clipped by 6 bases and J by 2 bases, with 17 bases between them. Germline V gives CDR1 SGHNT, CDR2 YYREEE (reference sequence). The length of the CDR3 is 15 residues. Details on this clone: Its antigen is unidentified.

Only in-frame clones appear in the TCRdb table, and some are missing; sequencing was by immunoSEQ multiplex PCR. The sample lists roughly 200,000 clones; more than 80% were seen once. This clonotype was obtained from an adult who received the MenACWY meningococcal vaccine as a control. The sample consisted of peripheral blood, taken 28 days after the second dose of the MenACWY control vaccine. The chain employs TRBV5-4 and TRBJ1-1, with a weak D call TRBD1 (6 bases). In DNA, the CDR3 is TGTGCCAGCAACCTTCCAGGGGCGGCTAACACTGAAGCTTTCTTT. This sequence encodes CASNLPGAANTEAFF.